The 26 T cell receptor beta chains below come from one sample, sequenced in a study of vaccination effects on CD4 cells after COVID-19. The repertoire was sequenced with immunoSEQ multiplex PCR; TCRdb's copy has only in-frame clones and lacks some. The table includes approximately 12,000 clones, about three quarters detected once. Antigens for these TCRs are unknown. Antigen-specific CD4+ T cells were first expanded with viral peptide pools by the ViraFEST assay and only then sequenced. Culture proceeded for approximately 9 days, and CD4+ T cells were then isolated. Two-dose vaccination with either BNT162b2 or mRNA-1273 was given to the participants. The sample was CD4+ T cells from PBMCs cultured with SARS-CoV-2 spike peptides, taken after COVID-19 vaccination. These TCRs come from a human donor who received a COVID-19 vaccine.

By share, this clone counts as large (0.1 to 1%). This chain joins TRBV3-1 (or the pseudogene TRBV3-2) and TRBJ1-2, with a weak D call TRBD1 (6 bases). V was trimmed by 4 bases and J by 4 bases, leaving 7 bases between them. Looked up from germline, CDR1 is LGHDT and CDR2 is YNNKEL (reference sequence). The CDR3 contains 12 residues. CDR3 protein: CASSLRGYGYTF. The CDR3 region has the DNA TGTGCCAGCAGCCTCAGGGGCTATGGCTACACCTTC.

The rearrangement joins TRBV6-1 to TRBJ2-7; D possibly uses TRBD1 or TRBD2 (5 bases each). Germline V gives CDR1 MNHNS, CDR2 SASEGT. The CDR3 is 13 residues long. Trimming shortened V by 3 bases and J by 8 bases, and 14 bases separated the two germline ends. CDR3 nucleotide sequence: TGTGCCAGCAGTGACGGGGCGCCGAGCAAGCAGTACTTC. Protein: CASSDGAPSKQYF.

The V gene is TRBV2, the J gene TRBJ2-7; D remains ambiguous. In germline, CDR1 is SNHLY, CDR2 FYNNEI. CDR3 length: 10 residues. V was cut by 6 bases and J by 3 bases, with 3 bases left in between. CDR3 bases: TGTGCCAGCAGCAACTACGAGCAGTACTTC. It is translated as CASSNYEQYF.

The CDR3 DNA is TGTGCCAGCAGCTTAGGTCGATGGGGGGTCACCGGGGAGCTGTTTTTT. The encoded protein is CASSLGRWGVTGELFF. This chain joins TRBV11-1 and TRBJ2-2, with D possibly being TRBD2 (6 bases). CDR1 is SGHAT and CDR2 is FQDESV in the germline V gene (reference sequence). This CDR3 is 16 amino acids long. The V end lost 1 base, the J end lost 4 bases, and 13 bases lay between the germline ends.

The chain has TRBV28 and TRBJ2-7; TRBD2 might be the D (6 bases). Trimming took off 8 bases at V and 4 bases at J, with 18 bases between the two ends. The CDR3 is 14 residues long. Per the germline V gene, CDR1 is MDHEN and CDR2 is SYDVKM. The CDR3 spells CASGTLSPLYEQYF. The CDR3 DNA reads as TGTGCCAGCGGGACTTTGTCTCCCTTGTACGAGCAGTACTTC. Full variable domain (outside the CDR3, taken from reference TRBV28 and TRBJ2-7): DVKVTQSSRYLVKRTGEKVFLECVQDMDHENMFWYRQDPGLGLRLIYFSYDVKMKEKGDIPEGYSVSREKKERFSLILESASTNQTSMYLCASGTLSPLYEQYFGPGTRLTVT.

This clone was detected only once. The rearrangement uses TRBV24-1 and TRBJ2-1; the match to TRBD1 covers 9 bases. In germline, CDR1 is KGHDR, CDR2 SFDVKD. Trimming at V came to 4 bases and at J to 6 bases, leaving 9 bases not matched to a gene. The CDR3 spans 16 residues. The CDR3: CATSDRAGQGFNEQFF. The CDR3 nucleotides are TGTGCCACCAGTGACCGTGCGGGACAGGGTTTCAATGAGCAGTTCTTC.

This sequence joins TRBV27 and TRBJ2-7, with 13 bases matching TRBD2. Germline CDR1 reads MNHEY; CDR2 reads SMNVEV (reference sequence). The CDR3 has 14 amino acids. V was pared by 6 bases and J by 4 bases, with 3 bases of the junction left unmatched. As DNA, the CDR3 is TGTGCCAGCAGCCAGACTAGCGGGAGGTACGAGCAGTACTTC. It translates to CASSQTSGRYEQYF.

V is TRBV4-3 and J is TRBJ2-5; TRBD2 aligns across 9 bases. The J segment lost 2 bases and the V segment lost 1 base, leaving 23 bases of the junction unmatched. From germline, CDR1 is LGHNA and CDR2 YSLEER. This CDR3 region has 22 residues. In DNA form, the CDR3 reads TGCGCCAGCAGCCAAGGTCCGGCGGGGGGGTCTCGATGGGATGGGGTTCAAGAGACCCAGTACTTC. Its translation: CASSQGPAGGSRWDGVQETQYF.

V is TRBV7-9 and J is TRBJ1-1, with D perhaps TRBD1 (6 bases). This CDR3 is 16 amino acids long. Germline assignment: CDR1 SEHNR and CDR2 FQNEAQ (reference sequence). Trimming left V 1 base short and J 8 bases short, with 20 bases between. The chain's CDR3 is CASSLGEAGRGGEAFF. The CDR3 DNA reads TGTGCCAGCAGCTTAGGGGAGGCGGGCAGGGGTGGAGAAGCTTTCTTT.

The rearrangement links TRBV20-1 to TRBJ1-2; a weak D match, TRBD1 (5 bases). V lost 3 bases and J 0 bases, leaving 11 bases between the germline ends. CDR1 is DFQATT and CDR2 is SNEGSKA in the germline V gene (reference sequence). The CDR3 totals 14 residues. The CDR3 loop reads CSASRGLANYGYTF. CDR3 bases: TGCAGTGCTAGTCGGGGGTTAGCTAACTATGGCTACACCTTC.

The chain couples TRBV6-5 to TRBJ2-1, with D perhaps matching TRBD2 (5 bases). V shed 8 bases and J shed 3 bases, with 8 bases lying between them. The CDR3 is 12 amino acids. The germline V gene has CDR1 MNHEY and CDR2 SVGAGI. The CDR3 region is CASGRGYNEQFF. CDR3 nucleotides: TGTGCCAGCGGGAGAGGCTACAATGAGCAGTTCTTC.

V is TRBV7-9 and J is TRBJ1-2; D is ambiguous. V was shortened by 4 bases and J by 7 bases, with 10 bases between the two germline ends. The V gene's germline CDR1 is SEHNR and CDR2 FQNEAQ (reference sequence). CDR3 length: 12 amino acids. The CDR3 spells CASSSAVGGYTF. DNA for the CDR3: TGTGCCAGCAGCTCGGCGGTTGGTGGCTACACCTTC.

CDR3 region: CASSPPTSGGGNEQFF. CDR3 nucleotide sequence: TGTGCCAGCTCACCACCAACTAGCGGGGGCGGCAATGAGCAGTTCTTC. The chain joins TRBV18 to TRBJ2-1; TRBD2 aligns across 11 bases. CDR3 length equals 16 residues. Germline V CDR1 and CDR2: KGHSH, LQKENI. Trimming cost V 0 bases and J 6 bases; bases outside gene matches: 4. Drawing the rest from reference TRBV18 and TRBJ2-1, the complete variable domain is NAGVMQNPRHLVRRRGQEARLRCSPMKGHSHVYWYRQLPEEGLKFMVYLQKENIIDESGMPKERFSAEFPKEGPSILRIQQVVRGDSAAYFCASSPPTSGGGNEQFFGPGTRLTVL.

This clone was seen a few times. The V gene is TRBV7-9, the J gene TRBJ1-6; TRBD1 agrees at 8 bases. V shed 5 bases, J shed 6 bases, and the junction held 0 bases outside the gene matches. Looked up from germline, CDR1 is SEHNR and CDR2 is FQNEAQ (reference sequence). The length of the CDR3 is 13 residues. CDR3 loop: CASSGQGNSPLHF. DNA for the CDR3: TGTGCCAGCAGCGGACAGGGTAATTCACCCCTCCACTTT.

V usage is TRBV9 and J usage is TRBJ1-2; D unclear. In germline, CDR1 is SGDLS, CDR2 YYNGEE. V shed 4 bases and J shed 3 bases, with 10 bases lying between them. This CDR3 has 13 amino acids. The CDR3 protein is CASSRASYYGYTF. The CDR3 region has the DNA TGTGCCAGCAGCCGGGCCAGCTACTATGGCTACACCTTC.

This chain links TRBV20-1 with TRBJ2-3; 7 bases map to TRBD2. The CDR3 has 15 amino acids. Germline CDR1 DFQATT, CDR2 SNEGSKA (reference sequence). Trimming took 3 bases from V and 1 from J; bases not matched to a gene: 7. The CDR3, as DNA: TGCAGTGCTAGTGGAGGGACTACTCGCACAGATACGCAGTATTTT. Translating it yields CSASGGTTRTDTQYF.

The rearrangement uses TRBV3-1 (or the pseudogene TRBV3-2) and TRBJ2-5; no firm D call. The germline V gene encodes CDR1 LGHDT and CDR2 YNNKEL (reference sequence). V lost 3 bases and J 0 bases, leaving 11 bases between the germline ends. The CDR3 totals 15 residues. The CDR3 reads CASSHRQAYQETQYF. The CDR3 DNA reads as TGTGCCAGCAGCCATCGGCAGGCGTACCAAGAGACCCAGTACTTC.

J is TRBJ2-3 and V is TRBV5-6; 9 bases fit TRBD1. J lost 9 bases, V lost 4 bases, and 12 bases had no gene match. Germline V gene lookup returns CDR1 SGHDT and CDR2 YYEEEE. This CDR3 has 15 residues. Here the CDR3 DNA reads TGTGCCAGCAGCAGAGAGACAGGGGGAGGTGGGACGCAGTATTTT. Translating it yields CASSRETGGGGTQYF.

The chain joins TRBV3-1 (or the pseudogene TRBV3-2) to TRBJ1-2; D not certain. Germline assignment: CDR1 LGHDT and CDR2 YNNKEL (reference sequence). The length of the CDR3 is 13 residues. V was pared by 1 base and J by 2 bases, with 5 bases between. The CDR3 DNA follows: TGTGCCAGCAGCCAAGTCGGGAACTATGGCTACACCTTC. Residues: CASSQVGNYGYTF.

This chain joins TRBV4-2 and TRBJ2-1; weak D call: TRBD2 (6 bases). Germline V lookup: CDR1 LGHNA, CDR2 YNFKEQ. V shed 6 bases and J shed 6 bases, with 12 bases lying between them. CDR3 length: 13 amino acids. The CDR3 protein is CASRAWDFNEQFF. The CDR3 nucleotides are TGTGCCAGCAGAGCCTGGGACTTCAATGAGCAGTTCTTC.

The chain uses TRBV4-3 and TRBJ2-7; perhaps TRBD1 as D (6 bases). Germline assignment: CDR1 LGHNA and CDR2 YSLEER. The V gene lost 3 bases and the J gene lost 6 bases, with 12 bases spanning the gap. CDR3 length: 13 residues. CDR3 sequence: CASSHDRWGEQYF. The DNA for the CDR3 is TGCGCCAGCAGCCACGACAGGTGGGGCGAGCAGTACTTC.

This clone was seen a few times. This rearrangement joins TRBV7-9 to TRBJ2-1; D may match TRBD1 or TRBD2 (6 bases each). V gave up 0 bases and J gave up 5 bases, with 11 bases separating them. The CDR3 extends over 15 amino acids. Germline CDR1 is SEHNR and CDR2 is FQNEAQ (reference sequence). This CDR3 is CASSLAGGLNNEQFF. The CDR3 nucleotides are TGTGCCAGCAGCTTAGCGGGGGGCCTCAACAATGAGCAGTTCTTC.

J is TRBJ2-4 and V is TRBV28; 7 positions agree with TRBD2. Germline lookup yields CDR1 MDHEN and CDR2 SYDVKM. This CDR3 comprises 15 residues. The V and J ends lost 6 bases and 5 bases, in that order; junction bases with no gene match: 10. The CDR3, as DNA: TGTGCCAGCAGATCCGGGGGGAGGGACCAAAACATTCAGTACTTC. The encoded protein is CASRSGGRDQNIQYF.

The chain is built from TRBV28 and TRBJ2-1; TRBD1 aligns across 11 bases. The V gene end was trimmed by 5 bases and the J gene end by 7 bases; junction bases not matched to a gene: 7. Per the germline V gene, CDR1 is MDHEN and CDR2 is SYDVKM. This CDR3 comprises 15 residues. In nucleotides, the CDR3 is TGTGCCAGCAGTCTAGTGGGACAGGGGGGGAATGAGCAGTTCTTC. This sequence encodes CASSLVGQGGNEQFF.

This sequence joins TRBV7-9 and TRBJ1-1, with D maybe TRBD1 (5 bases). Trimming stripped 5 bases from V and 6 bases from J, with 16 bases between. Germline CDR1 is SEHNR and CDR2 is FQNEAQ (reference sequence). This CDR3 has 14 amino acids. CDR3 bases: TGTGCCAGCAGCCAGCAGGGCGGTGTGGCTGAAGCTTTCTTT. As protein: CASSQQGGVAEAFF. The whole variable domain, filled in from reference TRBV7-9 and TRBJ1-1, reads DTGVSQNPRHKITKRGQNVTFRCDPISEHNRLYWYRQTLGQGPEFLTYFQNEAQLEKSRLLSDRFSAERPKGSFSTLEIQRTEQGDSAMYLCASSQQGGVAEAFFGQGTRLTVV.

The V call is TRBV6-6, the J call TRBJ2-7, with 9 bases lining up with TRBD1. The J segment lost 5 bases and the V segment lost 4 bases, leaving 12 bases of the junction unmatched. The germline gives CDR1 MNHNY, CDR2 SVGAGI (reference sequence). The CDR3 totals 16 residues. The CDR3 sequence is CASSSPGTGNVHEQYF. For the CDR3, the DNA is TGTGCCAGCAGTTCACCCGGGACAGGGAATGTCCACGAGCAGTACTTC.